This entry describes one TCR beta chain. This clonotype was seen many times. Its antigen remains unidentified. Per-nucleotide qualities are absent, and no much larger clonotype sits a single base away. Sequenced using an Illumina NovaSeq 6000. TCR cDNA was made using 5'RACE template switching, a step that added a universal primer site and unique molecular identifiers. cDNA synthesis was primed from both the TCR alpha and TCR beta constant segments. Libraries were amplified in two PCR steps, with sample barcodes and sequencing adapters added in the second step. Libraries were sequenced on Illumina HiSeq 2500 (2x100 bp) or NovaSeq (2x150 bp). As for the original processing: MIGEC was used to demultiplex reads and collapse the reads into UMI consensus sequences, and MiXCR was used for V(D)J alignment. Using edgeR on replicate PBMC samples, clonotypes were called vaccine-responding if FDR was below 0.01 and the log2 fold change was above 5 up to day 15. Bulk clonotypes were assigned CD4 or CD8 identity according to which sequenced CD4 or CD8 repertoire held them at higher abundance. TCRdb trimmed the raw reads at Q25, called clones with MiXCR and kept productive beta chains. Rows with a matching CDR3 protein are joined into one entry that keeps the most common DNA and genes. V and J calls and clone size were set by TCRdb, not the authors. Here the sample has fewer than 100,000 distinct CDR3 sequences; around 5.5% occur a single time. The top ten clones comprise about two fifths of the sample.

These data belong to a study of T cells after yellow fever vaccination (dated by TCRdb to about 2019). The study in broad terms: The SMART-Seq v4 Ultra Low Input RNA kit was used to prepare libraries from fractions with low cell numbers. Blood was drawn at multiple timepoints before and after primary and secondary immunization, with bulk PBMC replicates and cell subsets isolated. The cohort comprised two healthy male donors, one aged 18 to 30 and one aged 30 to 40 years. To follow T-cell clones before and after primary and booster YFV17D yellow fever vaccination, bulk TCR alpha and beta repertoires were sequenced over time. What the work shows at the level of the full study, not this receptor alone: The secondary T-cell response was found to be weaker but faster than the primary response, with a peak reached on day 5 rather than on day 15. Computational filtering was needed because FACS-sorted repertoires could contain abundant contaminating clonotypes from the bulk population. A small fraction of clonotypes appeared in both the CD4 and CD8 compartments, likely as a result of convergent recombination. After the booster, most of the clones that had expanded following primary vaccination were detected again (just under 97% of CD4 and 85% to 90% of CD8), which suggests that memory was broadly maintained. Because only a couple of donors were included in the study, the extent to which the findings can be generalized is limited.

Reading the germline V gene gives CDR1 MNHEY and CDR2 SVGAGI. Trimming leaves V shorter by 0 bases and J shorter by 4 bases, with the junction holding 3 bases beyond the gene matches. From the cysteine through the phenylalanine, the CDR3 covers 16 amino acids. The DNA shown is the 48-base CDR3, in frame from base 1. The sample's treatment or condition, from its label and the paper: live attenuated yellow fever vaccine strain. A standard Ficoll-Paque protocol was used to isolate PBMCs from peripheral blood. CD4 and CD8 T-cell fractions were isolated with Dynabeads CD4 and CD8 positive selection kits. TriZol was used to extract RNA from bulk PBMCs, CD4 and CD8 fractions, and dextramer-positive and dextramer-negative fractions.

The TCR sequence derives from a man between 18 and 29 years old who received the YFV17D yellow fever vaccine. The V and J genes are TRBV6-5 and TRBJ2-2; the central 9 bases match TRBD1. The sample was CD8+ T cells sorted from PBMCs, taken 10 days after the yellow fever booster vaccination. The CDR3 here reads CASSYSQGAITGELFF. The sequenced DNA: TGTGCCAGCAGTTACTCACAGGGGGCGATCACCGGGGAGCTGTTTTTT.